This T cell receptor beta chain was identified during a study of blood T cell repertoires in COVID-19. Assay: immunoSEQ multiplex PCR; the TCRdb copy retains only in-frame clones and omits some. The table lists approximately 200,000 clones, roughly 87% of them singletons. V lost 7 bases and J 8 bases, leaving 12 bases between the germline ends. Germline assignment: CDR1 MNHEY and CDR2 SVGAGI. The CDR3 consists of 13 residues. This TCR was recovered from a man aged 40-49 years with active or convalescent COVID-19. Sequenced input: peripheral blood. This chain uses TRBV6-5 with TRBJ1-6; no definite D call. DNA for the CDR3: TGTGCCAGCATGGCAGGTTCAGATTCACCCCTCCACTTT. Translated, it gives CASMAGSDSPLHF.